This TCR beta chain is drawn from a study of T-cell reconstitution after alpha-beta-depleted transplantation in children. Study outcomes and limitations: Fresh T-cell production supplied most of the T-cell counts and diversity seen one year after transplant.

Preparation of the TCRbeta library was carried out with unique molecular identifiers. TCRdb re-called the PCR reads with MiXCR, one entry per CDR3 protein. In the table there are fewer than 750,000 distinct CDR3 sequences, roughly a quarter of which are singletons. This CDR3 comprises 14 residues. The germline V gene encodes CDR1 DFQATT and CDR2 SNEGSKA (reference sequence). J lost 5 bases, V lost 4 bases, and 9 bases had no gene match. This clonotype came up a few times. Antigen specificity is unknown. Material: PBMCs, obtained before TCRalphabeta/CD19-depleted stem cell transplant. The clonotype comes from a boy younger than two with Wiskott-Aldrich syndrome, due to receive a stem cell transplant. V gene TRBV20-1 combines with J gene TRBJ2-5; 8 bases are shared with TRBD1. The CDR3: CSAINARQGETQYF. Here the CDR3 DNA reads TGCAGTGCTATCAACGCTCGACAGGGGGAGACCCAGTACTTC.